This TCR beta chain was captured by sequencing in a study of blood T cell repertoires in COVID-19. Recovered status applied to Cohort 3 donors who had two consecutive negative PCRs. It also applied to those with clearance or with symptom resolution. The V gene end was trimmed by 5 bases and the J gene end by 0 bases; junction bases not matched to a gene: 5. The CDR3 is made up of 15 amino acids. From germline, CDR1 is SEHNR and CDR2 FQNEAQ (reference sequence). This clone was seen a single time. Profiled with immunoSEQ multiplex PCR; TCRdb holds only in-frame clones, not every one. The data show about 300,000 clones, 70% to 90% seen once.

J is TRBJ2-5 and V is TRBV7-9, with 8 positions matching TRBD2. Sequencing was carried out using PBMCs or T cells enriched from blood (not recorded which). This clonotype originated in a young man who had recovered from COVID-19. The CDR3 nucleotides read TGTGCCAGCAGCCTTAGCGGGACGTACCAAGAGACCCAGTACTTC. This codes for CASSLSGTYQETQYF.